Sequencing of this T cell receptor beta chain was carried out in a study of PD-1 blockade in classical Hodgkin lymphoma. Time point given: newly diagnosed, previously untreated cHL patient sample. V lost 4 bases and J lost 2; bases outside the gene matches: 5. The CDR3 consists of 15 residues. Germline CDR1 reads SGHAT; CDR2 reads FQNNGV. Note on this clone: Its antigen is unidentified.

The data were produced by immunoSEQ multiplex PCR, yet TCRdb's version contains in-frame clones alone and is incomplete. The sample records over 25,000 clones, 85% to 95% being singletons. Overall study results and limits: Possible causes of repertoire differences, disease activity or prior therapy, remain undefined.

The receptor was isolated from a human donor with classical Hodgkin lymphoma. This chain joins TRBV11-2 and TRBJ2-7; TRBD2 aligns across 10 bases. The sequencing sample was made of peripheral blood mononuclear cells (PBMCs). CDR3 DNA sequence: TGTGCCAGCAGCTCCCTGAGCGGGAGGGCCTACGAGCAGTACTTC. Encoded protein: CASSSLSGRAYEQYF.